These 30 T cell receptor beta chains share one sample of origin, sequenced in a study of T cell responses to AZD1222 COVID-19 vaccine. Only in-frame clones appear in the TCRdb table, and some are missing; sequencing was by immunoSEQ multiplex PCR. The table records 200,000 to 250,000 clones, approximately 94% of them present only once. The sequencing here drew on peripheral blood, taken 28 days after the second dose of the MenACWY control vaccine. These TCRs come from an adult who received the MenACWY meningococcal vaccine as a control.

With respect to this clone: In the same sample, other DNA sequences code for this CDR3. The CDR3 loop is CASSLGQGGTEAFF. CDR3 DNA: TGTGCCAGCAGCTTGGGGCAGGGTGGCACTGAAGCTTTCTTT. The chain recombines TRBV5-4 with TRBJ1-1, with D perhaps TRBD1 (5 bases). The germline CDR1 and CDR2 sequences are SGHNT and YYREEE (reference sequence). The CDR3 is made up of 14 amino acids. The V and J ends lost 0 bases and 4 bases respectively, with 10 bases between them.

The table lists this clone with a count of one. The chain combines TRBV24-1 with TRBJ1-2; D gene unclear. Germline CDR1 is KGHDR and CDR2 is SFDVKD. With 6 bases removed from V and 1 base from J, the gap between germline ends came to 8 bases. This CDR3 is 13 amino acids long. CDR3 in DNA: TGTGCCACCAGTCACCCTTATAACTATGGCTACACCTTC. It yields the protein CATSHPYNYGYTF.

The chain links TRBV16 to TRBJ1-4; D is ambiguous. CDR1 and CDR2 (germline): KGHSY, FQNENV. The CDR3 has 17 amino acids. The V and J ends lost 0 bases and 5 bases respectively, with 16 bases between them. CDR3: CASSQSLVGGKNEKLFF. The CDR3 coding sequence is TGTGCCAGCAGCCAATCGTTGGTGGGAGGGAAGAATGAAAAACTGTTTTTT. Full variable domain (missing parts from reference TRBV16 and TRBJ1-4): GEEVAQTPKHLVRGEGQKAKLYCAPIKGHSYVFWYQQVLKNEFKFLISFQNENVFDETGMPKERFSAKCLPNSPCSLEIQATKLEDSAVYFCASSQSLVGGKNEKLFFGSGTQLSVL.

This clone was seen only once. The sample carries other DNA sequences with the same CDR3. This chain uses TRBV28 with TRBJ1-6; D is undetermined. The germline gives CDR1 MDHEN, CDR2 SYDVKM. The V and J ends lost 2 bases and 5 bases respectively, with 4 bases between them. The CDR3 covers 13 residues. DNA for the CDR3: TGTGCCAGCAGTTTAGGGAATAATTCACCCCTCCACTTT. It yields the protein CASSLGNNSPLHF.

V and J are TRBV3-1 (or the pseudogene TRBV3-2) and TRBJ2-7, with 11 bases that match TRBD2. The length of the CDR3 is 17 residues. CDR1 LGHDT and CDR2 YNNKEL come from the germline V gene (reference sequence). V trimming: 5 bases; J trimming: 3 bases; junction bases outside the gene matches: 12. The CDR3 is CASSTHPGTSGRYEQYF. CDR3 DNA: TGTGCCAGCAGCACACACCCCGGGACTAGCGGACGCTACGAGCAGTACTTC.

This chain joins TRBV9 and TRBJ2-5; either TRBD1 or TRBD2 may fit D (5 bases each). Germline-derived CDR1 and CDR2 are SGDLS and YYNGEE. The CDR3 covers 15 residues. The V and J ends lost 2 bases and 5 bases respectively, with 16 bases between them. The CDR3 nucleotides read TGTGCCAGCAGCGTGGACCGGGACCCTGGGGAGACCCAGTACTTC. It is translated as CASSVDRDPGETQYF. The full variable domain, rest sourced from reference TRBV9 and TRBJ2-5, is DSGVTQTPKHLITATGQRVTLRCSPRSGDLSVYWYQQSLDQGLQFLIQYYNGEERAKGNILERFSAQQFPDLHSELNLSSLELGDSALYFCASSVDRDPGETQYFGPGTRLLVL.

The V and J genes are TRBV3-1 (or the pseudogene TRBV3-2) and TRBJ2-7, with D uncertain. The V end was cut by 3 bases, the J end by 6 bases, with 6 bases between. This CDR3 comprises 11 residues. The germline V gene has CDR1 LGHDT and CDR2 YNNKEL (reference sequence). The CDR3 sequence is CASSQRSEQYF. CDR3 coding DNA: TGTGCCAGCAGCCAGAGGTCCGAGCAGTACTTC.

This chain joins TRBV6-1 and TRBJ1-2; D unresolved. The CDR3 has 11 residues. The V gene's germline CDR1 is MNHNS and CDR2 SASEGT. Trimming cost V 3 bases and J 8 bases, with 7 bases left between them. CDR3 protein: CASSDNLGYTF. CDR3 coding DNA: TGTGCCAGCAGTGATAATCTGGGCTACACCTTC.

The DNA of the CDR3 is TGTGCCAGCAGCGAGGGGGAATATCAGCCCCAGCATTTT. Translating it yields CASSEGEYQPQHF. The genes are TRBV28 and TRBJ1-5; D might be TRBD1 (6 bases). The CDR3 sequence is 13 residues long. The V end lost 6 bases, the J end lost 5 bases, and 11 bases lay between the germline ends. Germline CDR1 reads MDHEN; CDR2 reads SYDVKM.

The CDR3 protein is CASSATYEQYF. DNA of the CDR3: TGTGCCAGCAGCGCAACCTACGAGCAGTACTTC. V is TRBV7-8 and J is TRBJ2-7; no clear D gene. The germline V gene has CDR1 SGHVS and CDR2 FQNEAQ. CDR3 length: 11 residues. V shed 5 bases and J shed 2 bases, with 4 bases lying between them.

The V call is TRBV5-4, the J call TRBJ2-7; TRBD1 matches 7 bases. The CDR3 is 15 residues long. CDR1 SGHNT and CDR2 YYREEE come from the germline V gene (reference sequence). The trim removed 0 bases at V and 4 bases at J, leaving 7 bases unmatched. Here the CDR3 reads CASSLAQGTWYEQYF. CDR3 nucleotides: TGTGCCAGCAGCTTGGCACAGGGGACATGGTACGAGCAGTACTTC.

The chain joins TRBV10-3 to TRBJ1-1; no clear D. The germline CDR1 and CDR2 sequences are ENHRY and SYGVKD. CDR3 length: 14 amino acids. Between the trimmed V and J ends, which lost 0 bases and 4 bases, there was a span of 9 bases. The CDR3 sequence: CAISESNTRTEAFF. Written as DNA, the CDR3 is TGTGCCATCAGTGAGTCGAATACCCGCACTGAAGCTTTCTTT.

The genes are TRBV5-4 and TRBJ1-2, with D maybe TRBD1 (5 bases). CDR1 and CDR2 (germline): SGHNT, YYREEE (reference sequence). CDR3 length: 15 residues. Trimming left V 5 bases short and J 0 bases short, with 14 bases between. CDR3 in amino acids: CASRFITGPNYGYTF. As DNA, the CDR3 is TGTGCCAGCAGGTTCATCACAGGACCTAACTATGGCTACACCTTC. The full variable domain, with the rest looked up from reference TRBV5-4 and TRBJ1-2, is ETGVTQSPTHLIKTRGQQVTLRCSSQSGHNTVSWYQQALGQGPQFIFQYYREEENGRGNFPPRFSGLQFPNYSSELNVNALELDDSALYLCASRFITGPNYGYTFGSGTRLTVV.

The J gene is TRBJ1-4, the V gene TRBV5-1; possibly TRBD1 for D (5 bases). The V end lost 5 bases, the J end lost 2 bases, and 13 bases lay between the germline ends. Germline V CDR1 and CDR2: SGHRS, YFSETQ. The CDR3 contains 15 residues. CDR3 DNA sequence: TGCGCCAGCAGGCCCGCAGGGCAGACTAATGAAAAACTGTTTTTT. Its translation is CASRPAGQTNEKLFF.

This rearrangement joins TRBV3-1 (or the pseudogene TRBV3-2) to TRBJ2-7, with 9 bases aligning to TRBD1. The CDR3 sequence is 16 residues long. Germline V gene data show CDR1 as LGHDT and CDR2 as YNNKEL (reference sequence). V lost 5 bases, J lost 1 base, and 9 bases stayed unmatched. CDR3 in amino acids: CASSRPGTGTSYEQYF. CDR3 nucleotide sequence: TGTGCCAGCAGCAGACCCGGGACAGGGACTTCCTACGAGCAGTACTTC.

V gene TRBV30 combines with J gene TRBJ1-2; 7 nucleotides match TRBD1. The CDR3 runs to 14 residues. The germline V gene encodes CDR1 GTSNPN and CDR2 SVGIG (reference sequence). V was pared by 2 bases and J by 4 bases, with 7 bases of the junction left unmatched. CDR3 sequence reads: CAWSSGQVSYGYTF. DNA for the CDR3: TGTGCCTGGAGTTCCGGACAGGTCAGCTATGGCTACACCTTC.

This clone was seen once. The rearrangement uses TRBV5-1 and TRBJ2-1; D might be TRBD1 (6 bases). The CDR3 sequence is 11 residues long. CDR1 is SGHRS and CDR2 is YFSETQ in the germline V gene. V shed 4 bases and J shed 10 bases, with 9 bases lying between them. The CDR3 bases are TGCGCCAGCAGCGCCAGGGGCGAGCAGTTCTTC. Encoded protein: CASSARGEQFF. Based on the CDR3 plus reference TRBV5-1 and TRBJ2-1, the full variable domain is KAGVTQTPRYLIKTRGQQVTLSCSPISGHRSVSWYQQTPGQGLQFLFEYFSETQRNKGNFPGRFSGRQFSNSRSEMNVSTLELGDSALYLCASSARGEQFFGPGTRLTVL.

This chain connects TRBV5-1 to TRBJ2-7, with TRBD1 matching 12 bases. The CDR3 extends over 14 amino acids. Losses at the gene ends were 4 bases for V and 5 bases for J; bases not matched to a gene: 4. Germline values: CDR1 SGHRS, CDR2 YFSETQ. The CDR3 nucleotides read TGCGCCAGCAGCGTTGGGACAGGGGGCAACGAGCAGTACTTC. It yields the protein CASSVGTGGNEQYF.

The chain links TRBV28 to TRBJ2-2; 7 nucleotides match TRBD1. The trim removed 7 bases at V and 1 base at J, leaving 6 bases unmatched. CDR1 is MDHEN, CDR2 SYDVKM, per germline. The CDR3 loop spans 15 amino acids. This CDR3 is CASKSGTENTGELFF. The CDR3 nucleotides read TGTGCCAGCAAATCCGGGACAGAGAACACCGGGGAGCTGTTTTTT.

This clone was seen once. The chain carries TRBV19 and TRBJ2-7; a weak D match, TRBD2 (5 bases). V was trimmed by 1 base and J by 3 bases, leaving 13 bases between them. CDR1 and CDR2 from the germline V gene are LNHDA and SQIVND (reference sequence). This CDR3 has 15 residues. This chain's CDR3 is CASSIAWELSYEQYF. CDR3 in DNA: TGTGCCAGTAGTATAGCCTGGGAGCTCAGCTACGAGCAGTACTTC.

V usage is TRBV19 and J usage is TRBJ1-2; no reliable D call. The CDR3 covers 16 residues. Germline V gives CDR1 LNHDA, CDR2 SQIVND (reference sequence). Trimming took off 8 bases at V and 4 bases at J, with 23 bases between the two ends. The CDR3 here is CASGDQEHSITYGYTF. CDR3 in DNA: TGTGCCAGTGGCGACCAGGAGCATTCCATAACCTATGGCTACACCTTC.

The chain uses TRBV4-2 and TRBJ1-6; the D gene is possibly TRBD1 (5 bases). The CDR3 runs to 15 residues. Germline V gene data show CDR1 as LGHNA and CDR2 as YNFKEQ. The V and J ends lost 1 base and 9 bases respectively, with 13 bases between them. The CDR3 DNA reads as TGTGCCAGCAGCCAAGCCCATGAAACAGGTTCACCCCTCCACTTT. This codes for CASSQAHETGSPLHF.

The chain uses TRBV5-1 and TRBJ2-7, with D possibly matching TRBD1 (5 bases). The CDR3 is 14 residues long. Germline CDR1 is SGHRS and CDR2 is YFSETQ. V gave up 0 bases and J gave up 2 bases, with 9 bases separating them. The CDR3 region has the DNA TGCGCCAGCAGCTTGGTTGACAGAGCCTACGAGCAGTACTTC. Translating gives CASSLVDRAYEQYF.

The genes are TRBV5-4 and TRBJ2-5, with D perhaps given as TRBD1 or TRBD2 (5 bases each). Trimming removed 6 bases at V and 5 bases at J, with 17 bases between. The CDR3 consists of 14 residues. Per the germline V gene, CDR1 is SGHNT and CDR2 is YYREEE (reference sequence). This CDR3 is CASKEKVGEETQYF. The CDR3 region has the DNA TGTGCCAGCAAAGAGAAGGTGGGGGAGGAGACCCAGTACTTC.

V is TRBV28 and J is TRBJ1-1; tentative D call: TRBD1 (5 bases). The CDR3 sequence is 15 residues long. Trimming left V 3 bases short and J 1 base short, with 12 bases between. Per germline, CDR1 MDHEN and CDR2 SYDVKM. CDR3 protein: CASSLYLGQNTEAFF. DNA for the CDR3: TGTGCCAGCAGTTTGTATCTCGGACAGAACACTGAAGCTTTCTTT.

The rearrangement joins TRBV9 to TRBJ2-1; TRBD1 aligns across 7 bases. J lost 9 bases, V lost 3 bases, and 9 bases had no gene match. The germline gives CDR1 SGDLS, CDR2 YYNGEE. This CDR3 is built from 14 residues. The CDR3 region has the DNA TGTGCCAGCAGCGCGGGGACAGCGGACAGTGAGCAGTTCTTC. Protein product: CASSAGTADSEQFF.

The genes are TRBV6-1 and TRBJ2-7, with 7 bases identical to TRBD2. Trimming removed 3 bases from V and 3 bases from J; junction bases left unmatched: 8. The V gene's germline CDR1 is MNHNS and CDR2 SASEGT. The CDR3 runs to 15 residues. CDR3 bases: TGTGCCAGCAGTGACGGCGGGACTACCTACTACGAGCAGTACTTC. This codes for CASSDGGTTYYEQYF.

This clone has just one count. This rearrangement joins TRBV16 to TRBJ1-4; D possibly corresponds to TRBD1 (6 bases). V lost 1 base to trimming and J lost 8 bases, with 17 bases between them. The CDR3 is 16 amino acids. Germline CDR1 KGHSY, CDR2 FQNENV. The CDR3 DNA is TGTGCCAGCAGCCAATTTTCGGGGGGCTGGGAGGAAAAACTGTTTTTT. Amino acids: CASSQFSGGWEEKLFF.

This chain's CDR3 is CASSLDGGAQETQYF. The CDR3 DNA follows: TGTGCCAGCAGCTTGGATGGGGGGGCGCAAGAGACCCAGTACTTC. The chain combines TRBV5-6 with TRBJ2-5; D perhaps matches TRBD2 (7 bases). V gave up 0 bases and J gave up 2 bases, with 11 bases separating them. Germline CDR1 is SGHDT and CDR2 is YYEEEE. This CDR3 is 15 amino acids long.

The chain has TRBV6-1 and TRBJ1-6; D gene unclear. With 1 base removed from V and 0 bases from J, the gap between germline ends came to 13 bases. Germline lookup yields CDR1 MNHNS and CDR2 SASEGT. There are 18 residues in the CDR3. The CDR3 region is CASSEGGRLISYNSPLHF. In nucleotides, the CDR3 is TGTGCCAGCAGTGAAGGTGGCAGGCTCATCTCCTATAATTCACCCCTCCACTTT.